This T cell receptor beta chain was sequenced for a study of T-cell reconstitution after alpha-beta-depleted transplantation in children. Study-wide points: T cells produced anew were the main source of T-cell counts and diversity one year after transplant. Where alpha-beta T cells came from about two months after transplant was reportedly several hundred expanded graft clones. The high TCRbeta diversity at day 60 in some patients came from surviving recipient T cells and thymic progenitors.

Comments on this clonotype: The antigen remains undetermined.

As it was prepared, the TCRbeta library received unique molecular identifiers. TCRdb itself ran the PCR reads through MiXCR, one entry per CDR3 protein. The sample includes about 540,000 distinct CDR3 sequences, 25% to 30% of them seen just once. The CDR3 runs to 14 residues. CDR1 is ENHRY and CDR2 is SYGVKD in the germline V gene. V shed 0 bases and J shed 2 bases, with 8 bases lying between them. V usage is TRBV10-3 and J usage is TRBJ2-7, with D maybe TRBD2 (5 bases). The sequencing used PBMCs, collected before TCRalphabeta/CD19-depleted stem cell transplant. This sequence originates from a boy in the first two years of life with Wiskott-Aldrich syndrome, due to receive a stem cell transplant. The CDR3 spells CAISESTRAYEQYF. As DNA, the CDR3 is TGTGCCATCAGTGAGTCGACGCGGGCCTACGAGCAGTACTTC.